The 10 T cell receptor beta chains reported below all come from one sample, sequenced in a study of tumor and adjacent non-tumor tissue in lung cancer. Three rounds of nested PCR, following a modified ARM-PCR protocol, produced the TCRbeta library. MiXCR, applied by TCRdb to the multiplex PCR reads, yields one record per CDR3 protein. Of some 100,000 distinct CDR3 sequences detected, over 55% appear once; the ten largest clones hold 15% to 20%. This sample's RNA came from whole unsorted tissue. More than 3 cm separated this lung sample from the edge of the tumor. The specimen sequenced was distant non-tumor lung tissue. The source of these receptors is a man aged 30 to 39 with non-small cell lung cancer.

About this clonotype itself: Its ends do not fully match the called genes, so a read error is possible. CDR3 protein: CSVGSVTVGDSQYF. CDR3 DNA sequence: TGCAGCGTGGGGTCCGTGACAGTGGGAGATTCGCAGTATTTT. The chain carries TRBV29-1 and TRBJ2-3; D assignment may be TRBD1 or TRBD2 (5 bases each). CDR1 and CDR2 (germline): SQVTM, ANQGSEA. CDR3 length: 14 amino acids.

The gene calls are TRBV11-3 and TRBJ2-7; the D is unclear. This CDR3 has 12 residues. Germline V lookup: CDR1 SGHNT, CDR2 YENEEA. Trimming removed 4 bases at V and 4 bases at J, with 8 bases between. CDR3 in amino acids: CASSSTGYEQYF. The CDR3 DNA reads TGTGCCAGCAGCTCAACGGGTTACGAGCAGTACTTC.

Turning to this clonotype: Likely a read error: the CDR3 ends without its conserved phenylalanine or tryptophan. V usage is TRBV11-2 and J usage is TRBJ2-2, with D perhaps matching TRBD1 (6 bases). The length of the CDR3 is 14 residues. Germline CDR1 SGHAT, CDR2 FQNNGV. This chain's CDR3 is CVSSWDMGTGELFV. CDR3 nucleotide sequence: TGTGTCAGCAGCTGGGACATGGGAACCGGGGAGCTGTTTGTT.

Concerning this clonotype itself: A much larger clone sits a single nucleotide away, making a read error possible. This rearrangement joins TRBV5-4 to TRBJ1-1; D is uncertain. Per the germline V gene, CDR1 is SGHNT and CDR2 is YYREEE (reference sequence). V lost 2 bases and J 10 bases, leaving 12 bases between the germline ends. The CDR3 length is 12 residues. CDR3: CASSFSGAGAFF. CDR3 coding DNA: TGTGCCAGCAGCTTTTCAGGTGCCGGAGCTTTCTTT.

As to this clonotype: The germline gene is not matched at one end of the junction; a read error may be the cause. The chain joins TRBV6-5 to TRBJ1-1, with D uncertain. CDR1 MNHEY and CDR2 SVGAGI come from the germline V gene. The CDR3 totals 14 residues. The CDR3 here is CASRHGRMNTEALF. The CDR3 DNA reads as TGTGCCAGCAGGCACGGACGCATGAACACTGAAGCTCTCTTT.

This clonotype has a count of ten or more. This rearrangement joins TRBV21-1 to TRBJ2-7. TRBV21-1 is listed as a pseudogene. The CDR3 loop spans 13 amino acids. CDR3 residues: CASGYLSSYEQYF. CDR3 nucleotides: TGTGCCAGCGGGTACCTGAGCTCCTACGAGCAGTACTTC.

Worth noting for this clonotype: At one end the junction does not follow the germline gene, possibly because of a read error. The V call is TRBV18, the J call TRBJ1-1; 7 bases line up with TRBD1. CDR3 length equals 15 residues. Germline V gene data show CDR1 as KGHSH and CDR2 as LQKENI. Here the CDR3 reads CASSQRDSRNTETFF. The DNA for the CDR3 is TGTGCCAGTTCCCAAAGGGACAGTAGGAACACTGAAACTTTCTTT.

This clonotype was detected ten times or more. The chain is built from TRBV5-6 and TRBJ2-5; 9 nucleotides line up with TRBD1. With V trimmed by 3 bases and J by 5 bases, 2 bases remained unmatched. The CDR3 has 13 residues. Germline values: CDR1 SGHDT, CDR2 YYEEEE. CDR3 in DNA: TGTGCCAGCAGCTATGGACAGGGGGAGACCCAGTACTTC. As protein: CASSYGQGETQYF.

Worth noting for this clonotype: Its ends do not fully match the called genes, so a read error is possible. The chain uses TRBV11-3 and TRBJ1-4, with D uncertain. Looked up from germline, CDR1 is SGHNT and CDR2 is YENEEA. This CDR3 is built from 13 residues. The CDR3 region is CASSLTSGEKLFF. CDR3 DNA: TGTGCTAGCAGCCTTACTAGTGGCGAAAAACTGTTTTTT. Looking up the rest from reference TRBV11-3 and TRBJ1-4 gives the full variable domain: EAGVVQSPRYKIIEKKQPVAFWCNPISGHNTLYWYLQNLGQGPELLIRYENEEAVDDSQLPKDRFSAERLKGVDSTLKIQPAELGDSAVYLCASSLTSGEKLFFGSGTQLSVL.

Points on this clonotype: Since the CDR3 does not end with the conserved phenylalanine or tryptophan, this likely comes from a read error. The chain is built from TRBV11-2 and TRBJ2-5; D gene unclear. CDR1 and CDR2 (germline): SGHAT, FQNNGV. The CDR3 covers 14 residues. CDR3 coding DNA: TGTGCCAGTAGCTTAGATCCCCGGTCTGAGACCCAGTACTTG. Its protein product is CASSLDPRSETQYL.